The count of the clone carrying this TCR beta chain is one. The target antigen is unknown. The entry originates in a study of vaccination effects on CD4 cells after COVID-19. Profiled with immunoSEQ multiplex PCR; TCRdb holds only in-frame clones, not every one. This table holds about 32,000 clones, about 70% found once. Germline lookup yields CDR1 LGHDT and CDR2 YNNKEL (reference sequence). V lost 3 bases and J 1 base, leaving 12 bases between the germline ends. This CDR3 is 15 amino acids long. Study-wide points: Convalescent patients were scarce, and early post-infection timepoints were absent.

Pools of viral peptides were used by the ViraFEST assay to expand antigen-specific CD4+ T cells ahead of sequencing. On day 10 of culture, CD4+ T cells were separated out. Either the BNT162b2 or mRNA-1273 vaccine was given to participants in two doses. Peptides at about 10 ug/ml and IL-2 at approximately 9.7 IU/ml were added to 1.5 million to 2 million PBMC per well. A half-volume exchange with IL-2 medium occurred on days 3 and 7. This clonotype was sampled from a human donor who received a COVID-19 vaccine. The chain uses TRBV3-1 (or the pseudogene TRBV3-2) and TRBJ1-1; maybe TRBD1 (6 bases). The material sequenced was CD4+ T cells from PBMCs cultured with HCoV-229E spike peptides, taken after COVID-19 vaccination. The CDR3 DNA follows: TGTGCCAGCAGCCAGGATGGCAGGGGGAACACTGAAGCTTTCTTT. As protein: CASSQDGRGNTEAFF.